The clone carrying this TCR beta chain was detected many times. Its antigen is still unknown. From germline, CDR1 is LGHNA and CDR2 YNFKEQ. The V gene lost 1 base and the J gene lost 6 bases, with 22 bases spanning the gap. This CDR3 contains 17 residues. These data are taken from a study of T cells after yellow fever vaccination. Findings and caveats of the study: Once the booster was given, most primary-vaccination clones reappeared, at more than 95% for CD4 and 85% to 90% for CD8.

TCRdb re-derived calls from the 5' RACE reads in MiXCR, one entry per CDR3 protein. The profile shows approximately 250,000 distinct CDR3 sequences, more than 3.5% of them singletons. The TCR originated in a man younger than 30 who received the YFV17D yellow fever vaccine. The chain joins TRBV4-2 to TRBJ2-7; the D is unclear. The specimen was PBMCs, collected 15 days after the yellow fever booster vaccination. The CDR3 bases are TGTGCCAGCAGCCAAGGGACCGACGCGACTCCGTCGGGCGAGCAGTACTTC. Its translation: CASSQGTDATPSGEQYF.